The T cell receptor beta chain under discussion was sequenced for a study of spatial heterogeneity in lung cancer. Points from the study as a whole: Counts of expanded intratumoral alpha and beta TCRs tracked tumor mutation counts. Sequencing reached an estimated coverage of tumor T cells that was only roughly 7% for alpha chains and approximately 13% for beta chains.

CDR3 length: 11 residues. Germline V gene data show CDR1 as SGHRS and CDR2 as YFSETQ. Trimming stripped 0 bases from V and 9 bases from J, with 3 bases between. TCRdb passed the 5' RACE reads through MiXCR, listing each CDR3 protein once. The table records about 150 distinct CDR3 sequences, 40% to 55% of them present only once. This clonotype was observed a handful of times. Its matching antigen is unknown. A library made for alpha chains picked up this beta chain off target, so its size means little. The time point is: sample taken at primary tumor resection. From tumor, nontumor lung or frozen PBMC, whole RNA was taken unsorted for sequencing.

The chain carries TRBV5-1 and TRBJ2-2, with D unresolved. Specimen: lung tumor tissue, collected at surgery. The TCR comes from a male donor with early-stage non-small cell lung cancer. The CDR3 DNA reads TGCGCCAGCAGCTTGGACCGGGAGCTGTTTTTT. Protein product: CASSLDRELFF.